These 22 T cell receptor beta chains came from one sample sequenced in a study of naive and memory T cell subsets. Overall study results and limits: Especially in CD8 cells, naive repertoires contained a few larger clonotypes, possibly CD45RA-re-expressing memory cells.

No antigen has been identified for these receptors. Both TRBC1 and TRBC2 were covered by a beta constant-region primer of two equimolar oligonucleotides. The ligated cDNA underwent four PCR rounds using SP2 and nested alpha and beta constant-region primers. One entry per CDR3 protein, called by TCRdb with MiXCR from the UMI-ligation and nested PCR reads. The data contain around 93,000 distinct CDR3 sequences, around 11% of them singletons. Input material: naive CD4+ T cells from blood. The receptors stem from a human donor in good health.

This clonotype was counted at least ten times. The rearrangement joins TRBV10-1 to TRBJ2-7; no definite D call. CDR1 is WNHNN and CDR2 is SYGVQD in the germline V gene (reference sequence). Trimming left V 10 bases short and J 2 bases short, with 18 bases between. CDR3 length: 14 residues. The CDR3 DNA reads as TGCGCCACCCGCACGTGGACGGAAGCCTACGAGCAGTACTTC. Its protein product is CATRTWTEAYEQYF.

This clonotype was recorded many times. This sequence joins TRBV14 and TRBJ2-1, with D possibly matching TRBD2 (5 bases). The CDR3 consists of 14 residues. V lost 5 bases, J lost 4 bases, and 12 bases lay in between. Germline values: CDR1 SGHDN, CDR2 FVKESK. In DNA, the CDR3 is TGTGCCAGCAGCTCGTTGGACTCGTACAATGAGCAGTTCTTC. Amino acid sequence: CASSSLDSYNEQFF.

This clonotype was recorded a few times. The V call is TRBV20-1, the J call TRBJ1-5; D unclear. The length of the CDR3 is 14 residues. Germline loops: CDR1 DFQATT, CDR2 SNEGSKA (reference sequence). Trimming pared 0 bases from V and 7 bases from J, leaving 13 bases between. DNA for the CDR3: TGCAGTGCTAGAGATATGGCGGTAATGCAGCCCCAGCATTTT. This codes for CSARDMAVMQPQHF.

This clonotype appeared a few times. This rearrangement joins TRBV5-1 to TRBJ2-7; 7 positions agree with TRBD2. CDR3 length equals 18 residues. V dropped 4 bases and J dropped 0; count of bases not matched to a gene: 16. Germline V gene sequence: CDR1 SGHRS, CDR2 YFSETQ. The CDR3, as DNA: TGCGCCAGCAGCGTGGGTACCCACTCGGGGGGTAGCTCCTACGAGCAGTACTTC. Protein: CASSVGTHSGGSSYEQYF. The whole variable domain, remainder taken from reference TRBV5-1 and TRBJ2-7, is KAGVTQTPRYLIKTRGQQVTLSCSPISGHRSVSWYQQTPGQGLQFLFEYFSETQRNKGNFPGRFSGRQFSNSRSEMNVSTLELGDSALYLCASSVGTHSGGSSYEQYFGPGTRLTVT.

In its sample, this clonotype was seen a few times. The chain is built from TRBV28 and TRBJ1-5; 7 bases map to TRBD1. CDR3 length: 16 residues. Germline V CDR1 and CDR2: MDHEN, SYDVKM. The J segment lost 2 bases and the V segment lost 5 bases, leaving 9 bases of the junction unmatched. Written as DNA, the CDR3 is TGTGCCAGCAGTCAGGGGGGCGTAATAGGCAATCAGCCCCAGCATTTT. Amino acids: CASSQGGVIGNQPQHF.

This clonotype was counted between two and nine times. The chain has TRBV6-5 and TRBJ2-7, with a possible D match to TRBD1 (5 bases). The germline gives CDR1 MNHEY, CDR2 SVGAGI. Between the trimmed V and J ends, which lost 8 bases and 4 bases, there was a span of 21 bases. The CDR3 loop spans 15 amino acids. In nucleotides, the CDR3 is TGTGCCAGCGGACCCTCCCAGGGTGGGGTTTACGAGCAGTACTTC. Translation gives CASGPSQGGVYEQYF.

This clonotype was seen many times. This chain connects TRBV20-1 to TRBJ2-7, with D perhaps matching TRBD2 (6 bases). Germline V gene lookup returns CDR1 DFQATT and CDR2 SNEGSKA (reference sequence). This CDR3 spans 13 amino acids. In DNA form, the CDR3 reads TGCGGAGGGGTCGAGGACCATTCCTACGAGCAGTACTTC. Residues: CGGVEDHSYEQYF.

The sample holds many counts of this clonotype. This sequence joins TRBV27 and TRBJ2-7; TRBD2 aligns across 7 bases. CDR1 and CDR2 from the germline V gene are MNHEY and SMNVEV (reference sequence). V lost 4 bases and J lost 2; bases outside the gene matches: 11. This CDR3 spans 16 amino acids. CDR3 amino acids: CASSSYLAEAAYEQYF. As DNA, the CDR3 is TGTGCCAGCAGTTCGTACCTAGCGGAAGCAGCCTACGAGCAGTACTTC.

The chain recombines TRBV3-1 with TRBJ1-1; 8 bases align to TRBD1. The V gene end was trimmed by 3 bases and the J gene end by 9 bases; junction bases not matched to a gene: 3. Germline CDR1 LGHDT, CDR2 YNNKEL (reference sequence). This CDR3 is built from 12 residues. The CDR3 nucleotides read TGTGCCAGCAGCCAGGGACAGGTAAAAGCTTTCTTT. Translated, it gives CASSQGQVKAFF.

The chain employs TRBV5-1 and TRBJ2-7, with TRBD2 matching 8 bases. Germline V lookup: CDR1 SGHRS, CDR2 YFSETQ. The CDR3 totals 14 residues. With V trimmed by 7 bases and J by 5 bases, 11 bases remained unmatched. CDR3 loop: CASFRGGVSDEQYF. CDR3 nucleotides: TGCGCCAGCTTCCGGGGGGGCGTTTCGGACGAGCAGTACTTC.

The table lists this clonotype with a few counts. The chain joins TRBV5-1 to TRBJ2-2; the D is unclear. The CDR3 covers 13 residues. V was cut by 6 bases and J by 5 bases, with 11 bases left in between. Germline V gene lookup returns CDR1 SGHRS and CDR2 YFSETQ. CDR3 region: CASTPGETGELFF. In DNA, the CDR3 is TGCGCCAGCACCCCTGGGGAAACCGGGGAGCTGTTTTTT.

This clonotype was observed a handful of times. The V gene is TRBV30, the J gene TRBJ2-1, with D possibly being TRBD1 (5 bases). Germline V lookup: CDR1 GTSNPN, CDR2 SVGIG (reference sequence). V shed 4 bases and J shed 0 bases, with 13 bases lying between them. The CDR3 spans 15 residues. CDR3 coding DNA: TGTGCCTGGATGCTTTGGGGCTACTCCTACAATGAGCAGTTCTTC. Protein sequence: CAWMLWGYSYNEQFF.

CDR3 residues: CASSSPGLVYNEQFF. CDR3 in DNA: TGTGCCAGCAGTTCCCCGGGACTAGTTTACAATGAGCAGTTCTTC. The gene calls are TRBV12-3 or TRBV12-4 and TRBJ2-1, with TRBD2 matching 8 bases. This CDR3 spans 15 amino acids. After removal of 4 bases from V and 4 bases from J, the junction contained 6 bases not matched to a gene.

This clonotype was counted ten times or more. This chain uses TRBV18 with TRBJ1-1; the match to TRBD1 covers 10 bases. The CDR3 loop spans 14 amino acids. The V gene's germline CDR1 is KGHSH and CDR2 LQKENI. Losses at the gene ends were 5 bases for V and 5 bases for J; bases not matched to a gene: 5. CDR3 sequence reads: CASSGPGQGTEAFF. CDR3 DNA: TGTGCCAGCTCAGGACCGGGACAGGGGACTGAAGCTTTCTTT.

The CDR3 region has the DNA TGCAGCGCGGCATCCCCCGGGACGGTCGAGACCCAGTACTTC. Translated, it gives CSAASPGTVETQYF. This chain connects TRBV29-1 to TRBJ2-5; D is possibly TRBD1 or TRBD2 (5 bases each). V was pared by 7 bases and J by 5 bases, with 20 bases between. Per the germline V gene, CDR1 is SQVTM and CDR2 is ANQGSEA. CDR3 length: 14 amino acids.

This clonotype was detected only a few times. The chain carries TRBV30 and TRBJ1-2, with D possibly TRBD1 on 6 matching bases. CDR3 size: 14 residues. Germline V gene sequence: CDR1 GTSNPN, CDR2 SVGIG (reference sequence). Trimming pared 5 bases from V and 4 bases from J, leaving 17 bases between. The CDR3 sequence is CAWVSGAVGYGYTF. CDR3 DNA: TGTGCCTGGGTTTCGGGGGCCGTAGGCTATGGCTACACCTTC.

The chain joins TRBV19 to TRBJ1-2; a weak D match, TRBD1 (6 bases). The V gene lost 6 bases and the J gene lost 5 bases, with 25 bases spanning the gap. This CDR3 has 17 residues. The germline gives CDR1 LNHDA, CDR2 SQIVND (reference sequence). The CDR3 DNA reads as TGTGCCAGTAGGGGCGTAGAGAAACAGGGCTTCAAGTATGGCTACACCTTC. As protein: CASRGVEKQGFKYGYTF.

The chain recombines TRBV30 with TRBJ2-6; D might be TRBD1 (6 bases). Germline lookup yields CDR1 GTSNPN and CDR2 SVGIG (reference sequence). Trimming took off 3 bases at V and 4 bases at J, with 16 bases between the two ends. The CDR3 contains 16 residues. CDR3 bases: TGTGCCTGGAGCCGGACAGTCCTCCTCGGGGCCAACGTCCTGACTTTC. Protein product: CAWSRTVLLGANVLTF.

V gene TRBV3-1 combines with J gene TRBJ1-2; 7 bases are shared with TRBD1. Germline V gene data show CDR1 as LGHDT and CDR2 as YNNKEL (reference sequence). There are 15 residues in the CDR3. V shed 2 bases and J 8 bases; nucleotides not matched to a gene: 11. The CDR3 sequence: CASSQPDREEKGYTF. The CDR3, as DNA: TGTGCCAGCAGCCAACCCGACAGGGAGGAGAAGGGCTACACCTTC.

The chain couples TRBV28 to TRBJ1-3, with D unclear. Trimming removed 1 base at V and 1 base at J, with 8 bases between. Germline loops: CDR1 MDHEN, CDR2 SYDVKM. The CDR3 runs to 15 residues. The CDR3 nucleotides read TGTGCCAGCAGTTTATATCGGCTTTCTGGAAACACCATATATTTT. Encoded protein: CASSLYRLSGNTIYF.

This clonotype was detected many times. V gene TRBV20-1 combines with J gene TRBJ2-3; TRBD2 matches at 10 bases. This CDR3 has 16 residues. Germline CDR1 DFQATT, CDR2 SNEGSKA (reference sequence). The J segment lost 1 base and the V segment lost 3 bases, leaving 7 bases of the junction unmatched. The CDR3 region has the DNA TGCAGTGCTAGTTGGCTAGCGGGAGCAGGCACAGATACGCAGTATTTT. It is translated as CSASWLAGAGTDTQYF.

The J gene is TRBJ2-7, the V gene TRBV2; 7 nucleotides agree with TRBD1. V gave up 3 bases and J gave up 5 bases; unmatched junction bases: 10. CDR1 is SNHLY, CDR2 FYNNEI, per germline. CDR3 size: 15 residues. The CDR3 sequence is CASSDPGQTLHEQYF. CDR3 sequence (DNA): TGTGCCAGCAGTGACCCGGGACAGACCTTACACGAGCAGTACTTC.